The next 9 T cell receptor beta chains were all read from a single sample in a study of T cells after posttransplantation cyclophosphamide. Repertoires were generated with immunoSEQ multiplex PCR, while TCRdb's copy carries only in-frame clones and drops some. This sample comprises over 20,000 clones, none seen once only. Sequences were obtained from PBMCs. The origin of the receptors is a man in his fifties or sixties in good health, CMV-negative, and a related stem cell transplant donor.

Ten or more counts support this clone. The chain joins TRBV29-1 to TRBJ2-3; D perhaps matches TRBD1 (7 bases). The CDR3 length is 11 residues. V gave up 7 bases and J gave up 5 bases, with 10 bases separating them. The germline V gene has CDR1 SQVTM and CDR2 ANQGSEA. CDR3 region: CSGQGGDTQYF. The CDR3 nucleotides are TGCAGCGGACAGGGAGGAGATACGCAGTATTTT.

This clone was picked up many times. This sequence joins TRBV29-1 and TRBJ1-1; TRBD1 is a possible D gene (6 bases). Germline CDR1 and CDR2: SQVTM and ANQGSEA. The germline V and J ends were trimmed by 3 bases and 4 bases, with 12 bases remaining between them. The CDR3 contains 13 residues. The CDR3 loop is CSVDLGGGTEAFF. CDR3 nucleotide sequence: TGCAGCGTTGATCTGGGAGGGGGCACTGAAGCTTTCTTT.

This clone came up many times. The chain links TRBV27 to TRBJ2-7, with unresolved D. Looked up from germline, CDR1 is MNHEY and CDR2 is SMNVEV (reference sequence). This CDR3 has 14 residues. Trimming pared 8 bases from V and 0 bases from J, leaving 14 bases between. The CDR3, as DNA: TGTGCCAGCGCCCCCGGCCCTAGCTCCTACGAGCAGTACTTC. It translates to CASAPGPSSYEQYF.

This clone came up many times. The rearrangement uses TRBV7-9 and TRBJ2-3; D call uncertain. Trimming took off 6 bases at V and 4 bases at J, with 11 bases between the two ends. CDR3 length: 13 residues. Germline CDR1 is SEHNR and CDR2 is FQNEAQ (reference sequence). The chain's CDR3 is CASSILGPDTQYF. As DNA, the CDR3 is TGTGCCAGCAGTATACTGGGCCCAGATACGCAGTATTTT.

This clone was found a few times. Only one base separates this from a far larger clonotype, so it likely reflects a read error. The chain links TRBV7-9 to TRBJ1-5; D possibly corresponds to TRBD1 (5 bases). V was cut by 3 bases and J by 4 bases, with 16 bases left in between. The CDR3 is made up of 16 amino acids. Germline CDR1 and CDR2: SEHNR and FQNEAQ (reference sequence). The CDR3 protein is CASSLFGREGNQPQHF. Written as DNA, the CDR3 is TGTGCCAGCAGCTTGTTCGGCAGGGAAGGGAATCAGCCCCAGCATTTT. Full variable domain (remainder filled in from reference TRBV7-9 and TRBJ1-5): DTGVSQNPRHKITKRGQNVTFRCDPISEHNRLYWYRQTLGQGPEFLTYFQNEAQLEKSRLLSDRFSAERPKGSFSTLEIQRTEQGDSAMYLCASSLFGREGNQPQHFGDGTRLSIL.

In this sample, this clone turned up many times. This chain links TRBV19 with TRBJ2-3; TRBD1 aligns across 8 bases. Germline CDR1 reads LNHDA; CDR2 reads SQIVND (reference sequence). The V and J ends lost 5 bases and 5 bases, in that order; junction bases with no gene match: 9. This CDR3 is built from 15 residues. The CDR3 sequence: CASSLGQGMGDTQYF. CDR3 bases: TGTGCCAGTAGTCTCGGACAGGGTATGGGAGATACGCAGTATTTT.

This clone showed up many times. The V gene is TRBV28, the J gene TRBJ2-1; 8 bases align to TRBD2. With 6 bases clipped from V and 10 bases from J, the junction kept 14 bases outside the gene matches. This CDR3 has 15 residues. CDR1 is MDHEN and CDR2 is SYDVKM in the germline V gene. The CDR3 bases are TGTGCCAGCAGGGGACGTTTCAAAGCGGGAGCCGAGCAGTTCTTC. It yields the protein CASRGRFKAGAEQFF.

This clone occurred many times. The chain uses TRBV21-1 and TRBJ1-5. TRBV21-1 is marked as a pseudogene. The CDR3 contains 17 residues. CDR3 sequence (DNA): TGTGCCAGCAGCAAAGCGCTCGAGGAATTTGGCAATCAGCCCCAGCATTTT. Its protein is CASSKALEEFGNQPQHF.

This clone has ten or more counts. The chain combines TRBV21-1 with TRBJ1-5; TRBD1 is taken as the D call from the table, unchecked against the DNA. TRBV21-1 has pseudogene status. This CDR3 has 15 amino acids. The CDR3, as DNA: TGTGCCAGCAGCAAAGGGTGGGCAGGGGAACAGCCCCAGCATTTT. Protein product: CASSKGWAGEQPQHF.